These 29 T cell receptor beta chains share one sample of origin, sequenced in a study of blood T cell repertoires in COVID-19 (dated by TCRdb to the early 2020s). The method behind the library was the immunoSEQ multiplex PCR assay. TCRdb mirrors the immuneACCESS table, restricted to in-frame sequences. Some clones are absent from its copies; in checked studies, under half trace to an unresolved V gene, and the reason for the others is unknown. For this sample there are about half a million clones; about nine tenths appear just once. Of the sample, 8% to 9.5% is held by the ten largest clones. Material for sequencing was PBMCs or T cells enriched from blood (not recorded which). The receptors were gathered from a woman aged 60 to 75 who had recovered from COVID-19.

This clone has a handful of counts. V and J are TRBV24-1 and TRBJ2-3, with TRBD1 as a possible D gene (5 bases). Germline lookup yields CDR1 KGHDR and CDR2 SFDVKD. Trimming pared 6 bases from V and 3 bases from J, leaving 9 bases between. The CDR3 length is 13 residues. The CDR3 is CATSPPGTDTQYF. In DNA form, the CDR3 reads TGTGCCACCAGTCCCCCAGGGACAGATACGCAGTATTTT.

The chain uses TRBV5-1 and TRBJ2-4; a possible D gene is TRBD2 (6 bases). Trimming stripped 0 bases from V and 2 bases from J, with 18 bases between. Germline CDR1 SGHRS, CDR2 YFSETQ. There are 18 residues in the CDR3. CDR3 in amino acids: CASSLEGYGEVTKNIQYF. The DNA of the CDR3 is TGCGCCAGCAGCTTGGAGGGGTACGGGGAGGTAACCAAAAACATTCAGTACTTC.

This clone is a singleton in its sample. This rearrangement joins TRBV5-4 to TRBJ1-6; D gene ambiguous. Germline lookup yields CDR1 SGHNT and CDR2 YYREEE (reference sequence). This CDR3 has 15 amino acids. V lost 4 bases, J lost 10 bases, and 18 bases lay in between. CDR3 nucleotide sequence: TGTGCCAGCAGCGTGGATGACTCCTCGGGGTCACCCCTCCACTTT. Translation: CASSVDDSSGSPLHF.

The gene calls are TRBV9 and TRBJ1-2, with a tentative D call TRBD1 (5 bases). With 2 bases removed from V and 2 bases from J, the gap between germline ends came to 16 bases. Germline V gene data show CDR1 as SGDLS and CDR2 as YYNGEE. The CDR3 contains 16 residues. The CDR3 sequence: CASSVTPGGNNYGYTF. DNA for the CDR3: TGTGCCAGCAGCGTCACCCCCGGGGGTAACAACTATGGCTACACCTTC.

This chain connects TRBV20-1 to TRBJ1-3, with no clear D. CDR1 and CDR2 from the germline V gene are DFQATT and SNEGSKA (reference sequence). The CDR3 loop spans 11 amino acids. Trimming removed 3 bases at V and 9 bases at J, with 9 bases between. The DNA of the CDR3 is TGCAGTGCTAGGACGGGGAGCACCATATATTTT. As protein: CSARTGSTIYF.

The chain couples TRBV5-6 to TRBJ1-5; 7 nucleotides agree with TRBD1. The V gene end was trimmed by 1 base and the J gene end by 4 bases; junction bases not matched to a gene: 11. Per the germline V gene, CDR1 is SGHDT and CDR2 is YYEEEE. CDR3 length: 17 amino acids. The CDR3 nucleotides are TGTGCCAGCAGCTTGTTCTTCGGGACAGAGACGAATCAGCCCCAGCATTTT. It translates to CASSLFFGTETNQPQHF.

Points on this clone: Other nucleotide sequences in the sample specify the same CDR3. The CDR3 DNA reads as TGCGCCAGCAGCTTGTCGGGGATGAACACTGAAGCTTTCTTT. It is translated as CASSLSGMNTEAFF. The V and J genes are TRBV5-1 and TRBJ1-1; the D is unclear. Trimming pared 1 base from V and 0 bases from J, leaving 7 bases between. Germline V gene sequence: CDR1 SGHRS, CDR2 YFSETQ. This CDR3 contains 14 residues.

This clone has a single count. The chain has TRBV1 and TRBJ2-3; TRBD1 is the table's D call, not checked against the DNA. TRBV1 is labeled a pseudogene. This CDR3 is 14 amino acids long. The CDR3 coding sequence is TGCACCACTATCAGGGCAGGGGGAACAGATACGCAGTATTTT. Protein sequence: CTTIRAGGTDTQYF.

The chain combines TRBV5-1 with TRBJ2-7; 10 nucleotides match TRBD1. V dropped 0 bases and J dropped 5; count of bases not matched to a gene: 17. The CDR3 has 19 amino acids. Germline CDR1 is SGHRS and CDR2 is YFSETQ. CDR3 sequence (DNA): TGCGCCAGCAGCTTGGTTTGGGACAGGGGTTATCCCCATATGGACGAGCAGTACGTC. Residues: CASSLVWDRGYPHMDEQYV.

V gene TRBV7-8 combines with J gene TRBJ1-3; 8 bases agree with TRBD1. J was trimmed by 4 bases and V by 5 bases; bases with no gene match: 7. This CDR3 spans 15 amino acids. The germline V gene encodes CDR1 SGHVS and CDR2 FQNEAQ. Here the CDR3 DNA reads TGTGCCAGCAGCGGGGACAGGTTCGGCGGAAACACCATATATTTT. Translated: CASSGDRFGGNTIYF.

The V call is TRBV6-5, the J call TRBJ1-2, with 8 positions matching TRBD1. This CDR3 contains 13 residues. The germline V gene encodes CDR1 MNHEY and CDR2 SVGAGI. Trimming took 5 bases from V and 4 from J; bases not matched to a gene: 3. The CDR3 is CASSTGGGYGYTF. The CDR3 DNA reads TGTGCCAGCAGTACAGGGGGTGGCTATGGCTACACCTTC.

The chain is built from TRBV5-1 and TRBJ1-1, with D possibly TRBD1 on 5 matching bases. V shed 2 bases and J shed 0 bases, with 8 bases lying between them. The CDR3 covers 14 residues. Germline-derived CDR1 and CDR2 are SGHRS and YFSETQ. The CDR3 DNA sequence: TGCGCCAGCAGCTTCCCAGGGCTGAACACTGAAGCTTTCTTT. Protein sequence: CASSFPGLNTEAFF.

This chain connects TRBV6-5 to TRBJ1-5; TRBD1 agrees at 7 bases. The CDR3 extends over 14 amino acids. Germline V gene data show CDR1 as MNHEY and CDR2 as SVGAGI. The junction had 3 bases not matched to a gene; V was cut back by 5 bases and J by 2 bases. For the CDR3, the DNA is TGTGCCAGCAGTCCAACAGGGGGCAATCAGCCCCAGCATTTT. Protein product: CASSPTGGNQPQHF.

This clone appeared a single time. V usage is TRBV5-1 and J usage is TRBJ2-7; D is possibly TRBD1 (6 bases). Germline CDR1 SGHRS, CDR2 YFSETQ. The V gene lost 0 bases and the J gene lost 2 bases, with 15 bases spanning the gap. The CDR3 loop spans 16 amino acids. DNA for the CDR3: TGCGCCAGCAGCTTGGGGGTGGGGGCGAGGGCCTACGAGCAGTACTTC. Translated: CASSLGVGARAYEQYF. The whole variable domain, remainder taken from reference TRBV5-1 and TRBJ2-7, is KAGVTQTPRYLIKTRGQQVTLSCSPISGHRSVSWYQQTPGQGLQFLFEYFSETQRNKGNFPGRFSGRQFSNSRSEMNVSTLELGDSALYLCASSLGVGARAYEQYFGPGTRLTVT.

V usage is TRBV6-5 and J usage is TRBJ1-2; D may be TRBD1 (6 bases). The germline gives CDR1 MNHEY, CDR2 SVGAGI. Trimming stripped 0 bases from V and 8 bases from J, with 19 bases between. There are 16 residues in the CDR3. CDR3 bases: TGTGCCAGCAGTTACTCCCCGAGGGGGATTACTTGGGGCTACACCTTC. Residues: CASSYSPRGITWGYTF.

J is TRBJ2-7 and V is TRBV7-8; maybe TRBD2 (6 bases). CDR1 and CDR2 from the germline V gene are SGHVS and FQNEAQ. The V and J ends lost 6 bases and 6 bases respectively, with 21 bases between them. The CDR3 length is 15 residues. CDR3 nucleotides: TGTGCCAGCAGGAGAGGGTCAGGAGGGATGGGCGAGCAGTACGTC. Protein product: CASRRGSGGMGEQYV.

This clone was seen a single time. This sequence joins TRBV29-1 and TRBJ2-1; 9 bases match TRBD2. Germline-derived CDR1 and CDR2 are SQVTM and ANQGSEA. The junction had 5 bases not matched to a gene; V was cut back by 1 base and J by 7 bases. This CDR3 comprises 14 residues. In DNA, the CDR3 is TGCAGCGTTGAAGCCCGCGGGAGGGAGAATGAGCAGTTCTTC. It encodes CSVEARGRENEQFF.

A single count supports this clone. The chain has TRBV24-1 and TRBJ2-7; weak D call: TRBD1 (6 bases). The CDR3 has 19 residues. CDR1 and CDR2 (germline): KGHDR, SFDVKD. The ends were cut back, 8 bases at V and 0 bases at J, with 28 bases in the middle. The CDR3 DNA reads as TGTGCCACCACCCAGGACCAGACAGGCCCATCGGACAACTCCTACGAGCAGTACGTC. Its translation is CATTQDQTGPSDNSYEQYV.

This sequence joins TRBV20-1 and TRBJ1-2, with 7 bases fitting TRBD1. J lost 8 bases, V lost 3 bases, and 12 bases had no gene match. Germline values: CDR1 DFQATT, CDR2 SNEGSKA (reference sequence). The CDR3 loop spans 14 amino acids. CDR3 nucleotides: TGCAGTGCTAGTTATGGGACAGTAGGCTACGGCTACACCTTC. Encoded protein: CSASYGTVGYGYTF.

The chain links TRBV11-2 to TRBJ2-1, with 7 bases aligning to TRBD2. V lost 5 bases and J lost 3; bases outside the gene matches: 7. The CDR3 runs to 15 residues. Looked up from germline, CDR1 is SGHAT and CDR2 is FQNNGV. The CDR3 nucleotides are TGTGCCAGCAGCACACTGGCGGGGGTCTACAATGAGCAGTTCTTC. The encoded protein is CASSTLAGVYNEQFF.

The V and J genes are TRBV19 and TRBJ1-2; 10 nucleotides agree with TRBD1. After removal of 5 bases from V and 5 bases from J, the junction contained 5 bases not matched to a gene. The CDR3 is 14 amino acids. Germline lookup yields CDR1 LNHDA and CDR2 SQIVND (reference sequence). For the CDR3, the DNA is TGTGCCAGTAGTGCCCGGGACAGGGGATATGGCTACACCTTC. It is translated as CASSARDRGYGYTF.

Here the CDR3 DNA reads TGCAGCGTTGTGTTGCCAGGCCAGGAAAAACTGTTTTTT. It specifies CSVVLPGQEKLFF. The rearrangement uses TRBV29-1 and TRBJ1-4; D is ambiguous. The CDR3 loop spans 13 amino acids. Per germline, CDR1 SQVTM and CDR2 ANQGSEA. V gave up 4 bases and J gave up 8 bases, with 14 bases separating them.

V gene TRBV4-1 combines with J gene TRBJ2-5; TRBD2 aligns across 14 bases. With V trimmed by 3 bases and J by 2 bases, 2 bases remained unmatched. The CDR3 runs to 16 residues. The germline V gene encodes CDR1 MGHRA and CDR2 YSYEKL. CDR3 loop: CASSHRTSGGQETQYF. As DNA, the CDR3 is TGCGCCAGCAGCCACCGGACTAGCGGGGGGCAAGAGACCCAGTACTTC.

The V call is TRBV19, the J call TRBJ1-1; 8 bases match TRBD1. The CDR3 spans 13 residues. Germline lookup yields CDR1 LNHDA and CDR2 SQIVND (reference sequence). Losses at the gene ends were 8 bases for V and 2 bases for J; bases not matched to a gene: 4. CDR3 sequence reads: CASRDRGNTEAFF. The CDR3 nucleotides read TGTGCCAGTCGTGACAGGGGCAACACTGAAGCTTTCTTT.

J is TRBJ1-2 and V is TRBV19; 7 nucleotides match TRBD1. From germline, CDR1 is LNHDA and CDR2 SQIVND (reference sequence). V gave up 0 bases and J gave up 4 bases; unmatched junction bases: 5. This CDR3 spans 15 amino acids. The CDR3 sequence is CASSIDSAGGYGYTF. CDR3 nucleotide sequence: TGTGCCAGTAGTATAGATTCGGCAGGGGGCTATGGCTACACCTTC.

V gene TRBV11-2 combines with J gene TRBJ1-3; D gene unclear. The CDR3 totals 18 residues. The V end lost 2 bases, the J end lost 2 bases, and 19 bases lay between the germline ends. Germline V gene lookup returns CDR1 SGHAT and CDR2 FQNNGV. The CDR3 is CASSLPTPGRGAGNTIYF. The DNA for the CDR3 is TGTGCCAGCAGCTTACCTACCCCCGGACGGGGAGCTGGAAACACCATATATTTT.

The sample holds one count of this clone. The chain uses TRBV10-3 and TRBJ2-3, with 15 nucleotides matching TRBD2. V lost 3 bases to trimming and J lost 3 bases; unmatched junction nucleotides: 4. Germline V gene lookup returns CDR1 ENHRY and CDR2 SYGVKD. CDR3 length: 17 residues. For the CDR3, the DNA is TGTGCCATCAGTGATAGGGGACTAGCGGGGGGAACAGATACGCAGTATTTT. Translation: CAISDRGLAGGTDTQYF.

The chain combines TRBV2 with TRBJ1-3; 8 bases agree with TRBD1. Germline CDR1 reads SNHLY; CDR2 reads FYNNEI. This CDR3 comprises 14 residues. J lost 6 bases, V lost 7 bases, and 8 bases had no gene match. For the CDR3, the DNA is TGTGCCAGCATGCGACAGGGGCAGGAAAACACCATATATTTT. Translation: CASMRQGQENTIYF. The full variable domain, completed using reference TRBV2 and TRBJ1-3, is EPEVTQTPSHQVTQMGQEVILRCVPISNHLYFYWYRQILGQKVEFLVSFYNNEISEKSEIFDDQFSVERPDGSNFTLKIRSTKLEDSAMYFCASMRQGQENTIYFGEGSWLTVV.

The chain is built from TRBV6-6 and TRBJ1-1; D remains unclear. Germline V lookup: CDR1 MNHNY, CDR2 SVGAGI (reference sequence). The CDR3 loop spans 14 amino acids. V lost 4 bases and J lost 4, with 13 bases in between. DNA for the CDR3: TGTGCCAGCAGTTTTGGGCGCTTGGGCACTGAAGCTTTCTTT. This encodes CASSFGRLGTEAFF.